The 5 T cell receptor beta chains listed next were all sequenced from one sample in a study of cytomegalovirus exposure and HLA in healthy donors. 60 Vbeta and 13 Jbeta primers were used in PCR. The data were produced by immunoSEQ multiplex PCR, yet TCRdb's version contains in-frame clones alone and is incomplete. This table lists roughly 120,000 clones. Sequencing input: PBMCs. The receptors were sampled from a man aged 25 to 45 in good health and CMV-seronegative.

The chain links TRBV30 to TRBJ1-1; D might be TRBD1 (6 bases). The V end was cut by 3 bases, the J end by 1 base, with 9 bases between. This CDR3 is 13 amino acids long. Germline-derived CDR1 and CDR2 are GTSNPN and SVGIG (reference sequence). The CDR3 region has the DNA TGTGCCTGGAGGGACAGATGGAACACTGAAGCTTTCTTT. It specifies CAWRDRWNTEAFF.

The V gene is TRBV7-9, the J gene TRBJ1-4, with 10 positions matching TRBD1. Germline-derived CDR1 and CDR2 are SEHNR and FQNEAQ (reference sequence). CDR3 length: 14 amino acids. J gave up 5 bases and V 5 bases, and 2 bases lay outside the gene matches. The CDR3 spells CASSPGQGNEKLFF. The CDR3 nucleotides are TGTGCCAGCAGCCCGGGACAGGGGAATGAAAAACTGTTTTTT.

The chain employs TRBV19 and TRBJ2-7; 11 nucleotides agree with TRBD2. J was trimmed by 5 bases and V by 6 bases; bases with no gene match: 6. The V gene's germline CDR1 is LNHDA and CDR2 SQIVND (reference sequence). The CDR3 contains 14 residues. This chain's CDR3 is CASRPSGRLNEQYF. The DNA of the CDR3 is TGTGCCAGTAGGCCTAGCGGGAGGCTCAACGAGCAGTACTTC. Full variable domain (outside the CDR3, taken from reference TRBV19 and TRBJ2-7): DGGITQSPKYLFRKEGQNVTLSCEQNLNHDAMYWYRQDPGQGLRLIYYSQIVNDFQKGDIAEGYSVSREKKESFPLTVTSAQKNPTAFYLCASRPSGRLNEQYFGPGTRLTVT.

The chain employs TRBV4-1 and TRBJ1-1; 7 nucleotides align to TRBD1. V shed 3 bases and J 13 bases; nucleotides not matched to a gene: 20. The CDR3 loop spans 16 amino acids. Germline-derived CDR1 and CDR2 are MGHRA and YSYEKL. CDR3 sequence reads: CASSQGSGQSNRFGFF. The CDR3 nucleotides read TGCGCCAGCAGCCAGGGATCGGGACAGTCGAACAGATTTGGTTTCTTT.

As for this clone: The junction differs from germline at one of its ends, possibly a read error. This chain joins TRBV18 and TRBJ1-1; a weak D match, TRBD1 (6 bases). The CDR3 runs to 16 residues. In germline, CDR1 is KGHSH, CDR2 LQKENI. This CDR3 reads CANSPRRAGEGTEAFF. CDR3 coding DNA: TGTGCCAACTCACCACGTAGGGCAGGGGAGGGCACTGAAGCTTTCTTT.